Shown below are 16 T cell receptor beta chains from a single sample sequenced in a study of lymphopenia after photon versus proton radiotherapy. Libraries were prepared by immunoSEQ multiplex PCR; TCRdb keeps only in-frame clonotypes and omits some of them. The table lists 25,000 to 30,000 clones, around 86% of them singletons. This specimen consisted of peripheral blood, obtained from a patient treated with photon-based radiotherapy. These receptors were obtained from a woman aged 50 to 60 with pancreatic cancer.

The chain uses TRBV7-2 and TRBJ2-5; TRBD1 or TRBD2 may be the D gene (5 bases each). The CDR3 sequence is 14 residues long. The V gene's germline CDR1 is SGHTA and CDR2 FQGNSA. Trimming removed 2 bases from V and 5 bases from J, with 12 bases in between. The CDR3 here is CASSLRRDGETQYF. CDR3 sequence (DNA): TGTGCCAGCAGCTTACGCAGGGACGGGGAGACCCAGTACTTC.

This chain connects TRBV27 to TRBJ2-2, with 7 bases fitting TRBD1. The CDR3 is 15 amino acids. V was pared by 2 bases and J by 0 bases, with 0 bases of the junction left unmatched. From germline, CDR1 is MNHEY and CDR2 SMNVEV (reference sequence). CDR3 DNA sequence: TGTGCCAGCAGTTTAGGGACAGCGAACACCGGGGAGCTGTTTTTT. Residues: CASSLGTANTGELFF.

The chain combines TRBV5-6 with TRBJ1-1; TRBD1 aligns across 7 bases. V trimming: 2 bases; J trimming: 3 bases; junction bases outside the gene matches: 7. The CDR3 has 15 residues. The germline CDR1 and CDR2 sequences are SGHDT and YYEEEE. This CDR3 reads CASSLANRGHTEAFF. CDR3 coding DNA: TGTGCCAGCAGCTTAGCTAACAGGGGCCACACTGAAGCTTTCTTT.

The V and J genes are TRBV9 and TRBJ1-5; TRBD1 matches at 8 bases. CDR1 and CDR2 from the germline V gene are SGDLS and YYNGEE. V lost 4 bases and J lost 6; bases outside the gene matches: 6. The CDR3 length is 14 residues. The CDR3 loop is CASSQTGGGQPQHF. CDR3 sequence (DNA): TGTGCCAGCAGCCAAACAGGGGGTGGTCAGCCCCAGCATTTT.

A single count supports this clone. The chain combines TRBV9 with TRBJ1-1; 8 nucleotides agree with TRBD1. Germline CDR1 is SGDLS and CDR2 is YYNGEE. This CDR3 spans 15 amino acids. The J segment lost 4 bases and the V segment lost 3 bases, leaving 8 bases of the junction unmatched. The CDR3, as DNA: TGTGCCAGCAGCGGCCTGACAGGGGTGAGCACTGAAGCTTTCTTT. This gives the protein CASSGLTGVSTEAFF.

The rearrangement links TRBV27 to TRBJ2-1; D is unclear. CDR1 is MNHEY and CDR2 is SMNVEV in the germline V gene (reference sequence). The CDR3 loop spans 14 amino acids. Trimming cost V 3 bases and J 6 bases, with 12 bases left between them. The CDR3 here is CASSFRILSNEQFF. CDR3 DNA sequence: TGTGCCAGCAGTTTCCGGATTCTCTCCAATGAGCAGTTCTTC.

The chain combines TRBV4-2 with TRBJ2-7; tentatively, D is TRBD1 (6 bases). The CDR3 runs to 15 residues. Germline-derived CDR1 and CDR2 are LGHNA and YNFKEQ. Trimming removed 0 bases at V and 1 base at J, with 10 bases between. The DNA of the CDR3 is TGTGCCAGCAGCCAAGATCAGGGGACATCCTACGAGCAGTACTTC. It specifies CASSQDQGTSYEQYF.

The gene calls are TRBV7-2 and TRBJ2-7; weak D call: TRBD2 (5 bases). Germline V lookup: CDR1 SGHTA, CDR2 FQGNSA. V was clipped by 1 base and J by 6 bases, with 16 bases between them. The CDR3 has 15 amino acids. The DNA for the CDR3 is TGTGCCAGCAGCTTAGGGCCGGGGAGCGCCCCCGAGCAGTACTTC. Translating it yields CASSLGPGSAPEQYF.

This sequence joins TRBV4-2 and TRBJ2-7; a weak D match, TRBD1 (6 bases). Per germline, CDR1 LGHNA and CDR2 YNFKEQ. The CDR3 extends over 16 amino acids. V lost 4 bases to trimming and J lost 4 bases, with 20 bases between them. The CDR3 DNA is TGTGCCAGCAGCCCAGAAACGCAGGGGCGGCTTTACGAGCAGTACTTC. Encoded protein: CASSPETQGRLYEQYF.

The chain carries TRBV5-1 and TRBJ2-5, with D hard to call. Germline V lookup: CDR1 SGHRS, CDR2 YFSETQ. The CDR3 is 12 amino acids. V gave up 0 bases and J gave up 5 bases, with 5 bases separating them. The CDR3 DNA is TGCGCCAGCAGCTTGGATGACGAGACCCAGTACTTC. Protein sequence: CASSLDDETQYF.

The V gene is TRBV30, the J gene TRBJ1-4; unclear D gene. Germline CDR1 reads GTSNPN; CDR2 reads SVGIG (reference sequence). This CDR3 comprises 15 residues. Trimming left V 7 bases short and J 3 bases short, with 18 bases between. This chain's CDR3 is CASTGRGGPNEKLFF. The CDR3 coding sequence is TGTGCCTCAACGGGTCGCGGTGGACCTAATGAAAAACTGTTTTTT.

The chain employs TRBV21-1 and TRBJ2-2; TRBD2, as called in the table, went unchecked against the DNA. TRBV21-1 is a known pseudogene. The CDR3 has 15 amino acids. CDR3 in DNA: TGTGCCAGCAAACGCGGGAGGGCCTTCACCGGGGAGCTGTTTTTT. The encoded protein is CASKRGRAFTGELFF.

V and J are TRBV6-1 and TRBJ2-1, with 9 bases matching TRBD2. Germline assignment: CDR1 MNHNS and CDR2 SASEGT. Trimming removed 2 bases from V and 3 bases from J; junction bases left unmatched: 8. The CDR3 totals 17 residues. CDR3 DNA sequence: TGTGCCAGCAGTGAAACTAGGAGACTAGCGGTCTACAATGAGCAGTTCTTC. Its protein product is CASSETRRLAVYNEQFF.

The chain recombines TRBV25-1 with TRBJ1-4, with 9 bases that match TRBD1. Germline-derived CDR1 and CDR2 are MGHDK and SYGVNS. J was trimmed by 8 bases and V by 0 bases; bases with no gene match: 1. The CDR3 is 14 amino acids. CDR3 in amino acids: CASSEYGTGEKLFF. The CDR3, as DNA: TGTGCCAGCAGTGAATACGGGACAGGGGAAAAACTGTTTTTT.

As DNA, the CDR3 is TGCGCCAGCAGCTCCGGAGGACTAGCGGGAGCCAATGAGCAGTTCTTC. Translated, it gives CASSSGGLAGANEQFF. V is TRBV5-1 and J is TRBJ2-1, with 13 positions matching TRBD2. The V gene end was trimmed by 3 bases and the J gene end by 6 bases; junction bases not matched to a gene: 6. CDR3 length: 16 amino acids. Germline V gives CDR1 SGHRS, CDR2 YFSETQ.

This sequence joins TRBV4-3 and TRBJ2-2; 7 positions agree with TRBD2. The CDR3 spans 18 residues. CDR1 and CDR2 (germline): LGHNA, YSLEER. Unmatched junction bases numbered 7, after V lost 0 bases and J lost 0 bases. CDR3 sequence reads: CASSQDDLAASNTGELFF. The DNA for the CDR3 is TGCGCCAGCAGCCAAGATGACCTAGCGGCCTCGAACACCGGGGAGCTGTTTTTT.